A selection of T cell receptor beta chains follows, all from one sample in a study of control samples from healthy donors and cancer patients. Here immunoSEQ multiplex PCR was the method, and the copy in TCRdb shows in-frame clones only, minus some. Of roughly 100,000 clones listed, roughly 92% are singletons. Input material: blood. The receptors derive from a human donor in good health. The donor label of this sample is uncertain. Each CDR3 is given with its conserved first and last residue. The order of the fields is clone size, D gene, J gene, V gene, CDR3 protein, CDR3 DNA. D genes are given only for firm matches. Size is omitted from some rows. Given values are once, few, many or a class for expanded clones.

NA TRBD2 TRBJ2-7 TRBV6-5 CASSKGTSQYEQYF TGTGCCAGCAGTAAGGGGACTAGCCAGTACGAGCAGTACTTC
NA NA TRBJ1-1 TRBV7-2 CASSLRMMNTEAFF TGTGCCAGCAGCTTGCGGATGATGAACACTGAAGCTTTCTTT
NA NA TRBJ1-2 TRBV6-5 CASQEGGASDGYTF TGTGCCAGCCAGGAAGGCGGGGCTTCGGATGGCTACACCTTC
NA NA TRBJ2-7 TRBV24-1 CATSDSSRGYEQYF TGTGCCACCAGTGATTCGTCTCGGGGGTACGAGCAGTACTTC
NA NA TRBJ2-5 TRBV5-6 CASSLAGIGETQYF TGTGCCAGCAGCTTGGCCGGGATCGGGGAGACCCAGTACTTC
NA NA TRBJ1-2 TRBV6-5 CASHGVDYGYTF TGTGCCAGCCATGGGGTGGACTATGGCTACACCTTC
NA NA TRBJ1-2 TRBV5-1 CASSLEVSADNGYTF TGCGCCAGCAGCTTGGAAGTATCGGCGGATAATGGCTACACCTTC
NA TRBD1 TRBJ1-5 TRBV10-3 CAISSGTGNNQPQHF TGTGCCATCAGTTCCGGGACAGGGAACAATCAGCCCCAGCATTTT
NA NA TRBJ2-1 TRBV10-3 CAIRSDGSYNEQFF TGTGCCATCAGGAGTGACGGTTCCTACAATGAGCAGTTCTTC
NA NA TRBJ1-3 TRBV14 CASRAMGNTIYF TGTGCCAGCAGGGCTATGGGAAACACCATATATTTT
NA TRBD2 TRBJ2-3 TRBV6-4 CASSEASGSTDTQYF TGTGCCAGCAGTGAGGCTAGCGGTAGCACAGATACGCAGTATTTT
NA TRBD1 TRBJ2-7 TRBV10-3 CAISEAGTGDYEQYF TGTGCCATCAGTGAAGCCGGGACAGGGGACTACGAGCAGTACTTC
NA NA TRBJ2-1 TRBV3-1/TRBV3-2 CASSSLRGLGYNEQFF TGTGCCAGCAGCAGCTTGCGAGGGCTGGGCTACAATGAGCAGTTCTTC
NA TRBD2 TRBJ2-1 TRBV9 CASSSGLAGPNEQFF TGTGCCAGCAGTTCCGGACTAGCGGGGCCAAATGAGCAGTTCTTC
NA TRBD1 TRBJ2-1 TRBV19 CASSSGTGIHNEQFF TGTGCCAGTAGCTCCGGGACAGGGATCCACAATGAGCAGTTCTTC
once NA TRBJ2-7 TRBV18 CASSPPGRAHEQYF TGTGCCAGCTCACCACCGGGAAGGGCCCACGAGCAGTACTTC
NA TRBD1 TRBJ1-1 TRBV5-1 CASSFEGQAMNTEAFF TGCGCCAGCAGCTTTGAAGGACAGGCTATGAACACTGAAGCTTTCTTT
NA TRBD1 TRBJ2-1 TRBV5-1 CASGTGGAGPLNEQFF TGCGCCAGTGGGACAGGGGGCGCCGGGCCTCTCAATGAGCAGTTCTTC